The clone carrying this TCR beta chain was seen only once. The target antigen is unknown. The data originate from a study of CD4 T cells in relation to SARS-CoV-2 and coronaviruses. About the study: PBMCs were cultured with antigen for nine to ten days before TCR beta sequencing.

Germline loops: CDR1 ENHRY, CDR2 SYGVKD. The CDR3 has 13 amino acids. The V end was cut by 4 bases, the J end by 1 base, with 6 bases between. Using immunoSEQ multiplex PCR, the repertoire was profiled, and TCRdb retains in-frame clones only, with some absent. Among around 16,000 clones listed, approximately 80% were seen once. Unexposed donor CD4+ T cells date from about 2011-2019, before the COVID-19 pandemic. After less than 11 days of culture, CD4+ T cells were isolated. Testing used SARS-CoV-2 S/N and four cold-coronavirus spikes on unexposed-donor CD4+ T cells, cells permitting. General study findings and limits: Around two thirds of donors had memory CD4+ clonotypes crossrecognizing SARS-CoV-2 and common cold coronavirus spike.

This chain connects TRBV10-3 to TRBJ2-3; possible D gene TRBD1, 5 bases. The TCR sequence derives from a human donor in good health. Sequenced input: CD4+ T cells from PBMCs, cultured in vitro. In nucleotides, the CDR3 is TGTGCCATCAGTGCCAGGGGCACAGATACGCAGTATTTT. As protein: CAISARGTDTQYF.